Below are 5 T cell receptor beta chains sequenced from a single sample in a study of T cells in Graves' hyperthyroidism and ophthalmopathy. There were TCR beta CDR3 regions amplified from RNA transcripts. HTBI primers were employed in a first-round RT-PCR of the TCR CDR3. TCRdb itself ran the multiplex PCR reads through MiXCR, one entry per CDR3 protein. The sample includes about 280,000 distinct CDR3 sequences, 25% to 30% of them seen just once. Material for sequencing was blood. The receptors were gathered from a man aged 40-50 years with Graves' hyperthyroidism that later progressed to Graves' ophthalmopathy.

Only a few counts were recorded for this clonotype. Given a much more abundant clone one base away, this may be a read error. The chain has TRBV20-1 and TRBJ2-2; a weak D match, TRBD2 (6 bases). The CDR3 has 14 residues. Germline loops: CDR1 DFQATT, CDR2 SNEGSKA (reference sequence). The CDR3 protein is CSAREAGTFGELVF. In DNA form, the CDR3 reads TGCAGTGCTAGAGAGGCGGGGACTTTTGGGGAGCTGGTTTTT.

This clonotype was recorded many times. The genes are TRBV6-1 and TRBJ1-5; possible D gene TRBD1, 6 bases. Germline values: CDR1 MNHNS, CDR2 SASEGT. The CDR3 totals 12 residues. V lost 10 bases to trimming and J lost 6 bases, with 13 bases between them. CDR3 in DNA: TGTGCCACCTCAACAGGGCTTCAGCCCCAGCATTTT. It encodes CATSTGLQPQHF.

This clonotype was recorded at least ten times. The chain joins TRBV18 to TRBJ2-5; D call uncertain. The V gene's germline CDR1 is KGHSH and CDR2 LQKENI. V lost 5 bases to trimming and J lost 6 bases, with 13 bases between them. CDR3 length: 13 residues. The CDR3: CASSGLTQKTQYF. The CDR3 region has the DNA TGTGCCAGCTCAGGCCTCACCCAGAAGACCCAGTACTTC.

This clonotype was seen repeatedly, ten times or more. A junction end diverges from the germline sequence, so it may reflect a read error. J is TRBJ1-1 and V is TRBV6-1; TRBD1 is a possible D gene (6 bases). CDR1 and CDR2 (germline): MNHNS, SASEGT. The CDR3 sequence is 17 residues long. In DNA form, the CDR3 reads TGTGCCAGCAGCAGGTCCAGAGGGGGACTCCAGAACGCTGAAGCTTTCTTT. This codes for CASSRSRGGLQNAEAFF.

This clonotype was picked up a small number of times. The chain links TRBV6-1 to TRBJ1-5; TRBD1 might be the D (5 bases). CDR1 is MNHNS, CDR2 SASEGT, per germline. The CDR3 is made up of 14 amino acids. Trimming removed 7 bases from V and 7 bases from J, with 17 bases in between. The CDR3: CASTELQVPQPQHF. CDR3 coding DNA: TGTGCCAGCACCGAACTACAGGTACCCCAGCCCCAGCATTTT.